One TCR beta chain is described in this entry. No antigen is known for it. No base qualities exist here, and no much larger clone lies one base off it. This sample was taken from a study of tumour-infiltrating T cells in Burkitt lymphoma (dated by TCRdb to between 2020 and 2021). Context from the whole study: When TCR repertoire data were correlated with clinical outcome, productive clonality turned out to predict both overall and progression-free survival, independent of established prognosticators, age at diagnosis among them.

Trimmed from V: 6 bases; trimmed from J: 8 bases; junction bases lacking a gene match: 7. The germline V gene (reference sequence) sets CDR1 to LNHDA and CDR2 to SQIVND. There are 14 amino acids in the CDR3, from cysteine to phenylalanine inclusive. Just CDR3 DNA is preserved here, 42 bases in frame from base 1. The library relied on the immunoSEQ multiplex PCR assay. TCRdb limited this immuneACCESS table to in-frame rearrangements with V and J called. A share of clones is missing; checked studies link under half to unresolved V genes, and the rest is unexplained. Present in this sample are several thousand clones, around two thirds of which were seen just once. More than 5% of the sample rests with the top ten.

Recombination joined TRBV19 with TRBJ1-3; TRBD1 agrees with 10 junctional bases. This TCR came from a human donor with diffuse large B-cell lymphoma. Material: tumor tissue. The CDR3 corresponds to CASRDRGQGDTIYF. The DNA sequence follows: TGTGCCAGTAGAGACAGGGGGCAAGGAGACACCATATATTTT.